The source of this T cell receptor beta chain is a study of shared T cell receptors in the human thymus. Germline V gives CDR1 SGHRS, CDR2 YFSETQ. The J segment lost 4 bases and the V segment lost 0 bases, leaving 0 bases of the junction unmatched. The CDR3 covers 13 residues. Generated by immunoSEQ multiplex PCR, the TCRdb table keeps only in-frame clones and is missing some. The sample records approximately 400,000 clones, 95% being singletons. This clone was picked up one time. The sample holds other DNA sequences that translate to the same CDR3. The rearrangement joins TRBV5-1 to TRBJ2-5; 7 bases are a match to TRBD1. Sequencing input: thymocytes. The sequence derives from a human donor. The CDR3 nucleotides read TGCGCCAGCAGCTTGGGACAGGGAGAGACCCAGTACTTC. Translating it yields CASSLGQGETQYF.